These 26 T cell receptor beta chains originate from one sample sequenced in a study of regulatory T cells in long-lasting Graves disease. Described time point: newly diagnosed GD, antithyroid drugs for less than 3 months. The TCR library was made from RNA extracted from PBMCs. The authors built TCR beta libraries using iRepertoire HTBI primers and Arm-PCR of CDR3 regions. TCRdb itself ran the multiplex PCR reads through MiXCR, one entry per CDR3 protein. The top ten hold about 7.8% of the sample, which has about 430,000 distinct CDR3 sequences, about 15% seen once. The data also belong to a second study, concerning T cells in Graves' hyperthyroidism and ophthalmopathy.

The material was peripheral blood mononuclear cells (PBMCs), obtained at new diagnosis, from a patient treated with antithyroid drugs. These receptors all come from a woman aged 35 to 49 with Graves disease.

This clonotype was detected many times. V is TRBV7-2 and J is TRBJ1-1, with D perhaps matching TRBD1 (6 bases). CDR1 SGHTA and CDR2 FQGNSA come from the germline V gene. The CDR3 length is 12 residues. Trimming took off 5 bases at V and 4 bases at J, with 8 bases between the two ends. The DNA for the CDR3 is TGTGCCAGCAGCCAGGACAGCACTGAAGCTTTCTTT. Translating gives CASSQDSTEAFF. Together with reference TRBV7-2 and TRBJ1-1, the CDR3 gives the full variable domain: GAGVSQSPSNKVTEKGKDVELRCDPISGHTALYWYRQSLGQGLEFLIYFQGNSAPDKSGLPSDRFSAERTGGSVSTLTIQRTQQEDSAVYLCASSQDSTEAFFGQGTRLTVV.

The table lists this clonotype with many counts. In nucleotides, the CDR3 is TGTGCCAGCAGCTTAGTCTACTATGGCGGCAATGAGCAGTTCTTC. As protein: CASSLVYYGGNEQFF. The chain employs TRBV11-2 and TRBJ2-1, with D unclear. V was pared by 1 base and J by 6 bases, with 13 bases between. Looked up from germline, CDR1 is SGHAT and CDR2 is FQNNGV. The CDR3 length is 15 residues.

This clonotype was detected many times. The chain couples TRBV28 to TRBJ2-5; D may correspond to TRBD1 or TRBD2 (6 bases each). V lost 9 bases to trimming and J lost 5 bases, with 13 bases between them. This CDR3 region has 12 residues. Per the germline V gene, CDR1 is MDHEN and CDR2 is SYDVKM. CDR3: CASRGGLETQYF. In DNA, the CDR3 is TGTGCCAGTAGAGGGGGGCTGGAGACCCAGTACTTC.

This clonotype was seen many times. The chain joins TRBV6-1 to TRBJ1-4, with D possibly TRBD1 on 5 matching bases. Germline V gives CDR1 MNHNS, CDR2 SASEGT. The CDR3 is made up of 13 amino acids. Trimming shortened V by 6 bases and J by 10 bases, and 15 bases separated the two germline ends. As DNA, the CDR3 is TGTGCCAGCAGCCGCGGGGGGAAGGGAAAACTGTTTTTT. Encoded protein: CASSRGGKGKLFF.

Ten or more counts support this clonotype. The rearrangement links TRBV12-3 or TRBV12-4 to TRBJ2-5; no reliable D call. The CDR3 is 13 amino acids. V was pared by 10 bases and J by 3 bases, with 15 bases between. This chain's CDR3 is CATAAGLKETQYF. The CDR3 DNA sequence: TGTGCCACCGCGGCCGGGCTCAAAGAGACCCAGTACTTC.

In the case of this clonotype: This likely reflects a read error, since a far larger clone is one base away. V gene TRBV2 combines with J gene TRBJ2-7; 10 bases match TRBD2. With 7 bases clipped from V and 7 bases from J, the junction kept 13 bases outside the gene matches. This CDR3 region has 15 residues. Germline CDR1 and CDR2: SNHLY and FYNNEI. The CDR3 nucleotides are TGTGCCAGCAATGAGAGACTAGCGGGCCTCGATGAGCAGTACTTC. Protein sequence: CASNERLAGLDEQYF.

This clonotype showed up many times. V usage is TRBV12-3 or TRBV12-4 and J usage is TRBJ1-2; 8 bases map to TRBD1. With V trimmed by 6 bases and J by 7 bases, 7 bases remained unmatched. This CDR3 has 13 amino acids. The CDR3 loop reads CASSSQGAGGYTF. CDR3 DNA sequence: TGTGCCAGCAGCTCCCAGGGGGCGGGTGGCTACACCTTC.

As for this clonotype: With only one base between it and a far larger clone, this is likely a read error. The rearrangement joins TRBV3-1 to TRBJ2-7; unclear D gene. V dropped 4 bases and J dropped 4 bases, with 11 bases sitting between them. Germline V gene lookup returns CDR1 LGHDT and CDR2 YNNKEL (reference sequence). The CDR3 is 13 amino acids. Written as DNA, the CDR3 is TGTGCCAGCAGCCCCGAAGGAGCTTACGAGCAGTACTTC. It is translated as CASSPEGAYEQYF.

Remarks on this clonotype: This likely came from a read error, as a far larger clone is one base away. The chain recombines TRBV2 with TRBJ2-1; D ambiguous. The end of the DNA fits TRBJ2-5 better, so the J call may be wrong. The CDR3 has 15 residues. Germline V gene sequence: CDR1 SNHLY, CDR2 FYNNEI. In nucleotides, the CDR3 is TGTGCCAACAGCCGCTGGCAGGTTGGGGAAGAGACCCAGTACTTC. The encoded protein is CANSRWQVGEETQYF.

The V and J genes are TRBV2 and TRBJ2-1; D may be TRBD1 (6 bases). V was trimmed by 1 base and J by 0 bases, leaving 7 bases between them. Germline CDR1 SNHLY, CDR2 FYNNEI. The CDR3 has 15 residues. Written as DNA, the CDR3 is TGTGCCAGCAGTGAAGAGGACAGCTCCTACAATGAGCAGTTCTTC. This codes for CASSEEDSSYNEQFF.

This clonotype was observed a handful of times. This rearrangement joins TRBV20-1 to TRBJ2-6, with 9 bases fitting TRBD1. Germline V gene lookup returns CDR1 DFQATT and CDR2 SNEGSKA (reference sequence). The CDR3 length is 18 residues. V was pared by 1 base and J by 0 bases, with 7 bases of the junction left unmatched. The CDR3 DNA follows: TGCAGTGCTAGAGGCCGGGACAGGGAACACTCTGGGGCCAACGTCCTGACTTTC. Translating gives CSARGRDREHSGANVLTF.

The gene calls are TRBV27 and TRBJ1-4; no clear D. Per the germline V gene, CDR1 is MNHEY and CDR2 is SMNVEV (reference sequence). Trimming stripped 5 bases from V and 6 bases from J, with 16 bases between. The CDR3 runs 15 residues. This chain's CDR3 is CASSPWAGPYEKLFF. In DNA, the CDR3 is TGTGCCAGCAGTCCGTGGGCAGGACCATATGAAAAACTGTTTTTT.

This clonotype has ten or more counts. The J gene is TRBJ2-3, the V gene TRBV11-2; possibly TRBD1 for D (6 bases). Germline values: CDR1 SGHAT, CDR2 FQNNGV. The V end was cut by 1 base, the J end by 3 bases, with 17 bases between. CDR3 length equals 17 residues. The CDR3 DNA reads TGTGCCAGCAGCTTAGGGGGGCTAGCTCGAGCTACAGATACGCAGTATTTT. Translation gives CASSLGGLARATDTQYF.

This clonotype was seen a handful of times. The genes are TRBV7-2 and TRBJ1-3; 7 bases align to TRBD1. Trimming took 3 bases from V and 3 from J; bases not matched to a gene: 14. This CDR3 is 18 amino acids long. Per germline, CDR1 SGHTA and CDR2 FQGNSA. CDR3 protein: CASSLGVKRTGVGNTIYF. The DNA of the CDR3 is TGTGCCAGCAGCTTGGGAGTGAAAAGGACAGGAGTTGGAAACACCATATATTTT.

There are a few counts of this clonotype. The chain is built from TRBV10-3 and TRBJ1-1; D is unclear. Looked up from germline, CDR1 is ENHRY and CDR2 is SYGVKD. This CDR3 comprises 12 residues. Trimming removed 4 bases at V and 1 base at J, with 4 bases between. CDR3 loop: CAISGKNTEAFF. The CDR3 nucleotides read TGTGCCATCAGTGGCAAGAACACTGAAGCTTTCTTT.

This sequence joins TRBV9 and TRBJ2-2; 10 bases align to TRBD2. The CDR3 length is 17 residues. Trimming removed 4 bases from V and 4 bases from J; junction bases left unmatched: 10. Germline values: CDR1 SGDLS, CDR2 YYNGEE. This CDR3 is CASSLSSGSLSTGELFF. CDR3 sequence (DNA): TGTGCCAGCAGCTTATCTAGCGGGAGCTTATCCACCGGGGAGCTGTTTTTT.

Comment on this clonotype: The conserved final phenylalanine or tryptophan is absent from the CDR3, which likely points to a read error. This sequence joins TRBV24-1 and TRBJ2-1, with D unclear. The length of the CDR3 is 15 residues. The germline V gene has CDR1 KGHDR and CDR2 SFDVKD. Trimming stripped 4 bases from V and 6 bases from J, with 15 bases between. CDR3 sequence reads: CATSEYPSESNEQFS. DNA of the CDR3: TGTGCCACCAGTGAATACCCAAGCGAATCCAATGAGCAGTTCTCC.

The sample holds one count of this clonotype. V is TRBV20-1 and J is TRBJ2-7; D might be TRBD1 or TRBD2, each matching 5 bases. In germline, CDR1 is DFQATT, CDR2 SNEGSKA (reference sequence). V lost 0 bases, J lost 7 bases, and 16 bases lay in between. CDR3 length equals 14 residues. The CDR3 loop reads CSARDPEGTGEQYF. The CDR3 nucleotides read TGCAGTGCTAGAGATCCCGAGGGGACCGGGGAGCAGTACTTC.

This clonotype showed up just once. The J gene is TRBJ2-1, the V gene TRBV5-4, with 8 nucleotides matching TRBD2. This CDR3 has 16 residues. CDR1 and CDR2 (germline): SGHNT, YYREEE (reference sequence). The junction had 7 bases not matched to a gene; V was cut back by 5 bases and J by 0 bases. In nucleotides, the CDR3 is TGTGCCAGCAGTTTTTTAGCGGGATTCTCCTACAATGAGCAGTTCTTC. It specifies CASSFLAGFSYNEQFF.

In its sample, this clonotype was seen many times. The rearrangement links TRBV12-3 or TRBV12-4 to TRBJ2-7; no definite D call. This CDR3 contains 15 residues. Deletions cut 3 bases from V and 3 bases from J, with 15 bases between. CDR3 DNA sequence: TGTGCCAGCAGTTTCGGTGCGGTATTAGACTACGAGCAGTACTTC. Protein sequence: CASSFGAVLDYEQYF.

This clonotype was observed at least ten times. DNA of the CDR3: TGTGCCAGCCGGCTGACAAGCACAGATACGCAGTATTTT. This gives the protein CASRLTSTDTQYF. This sequence joins TRBV28 and TRBJ2-3; D ambiguous. Trimming cost V 8 bases and J 0 bases, with 9 bases left between them. Germline values: CDR1 MDHEN, CDR2 SYDVKM. The CDR3 totals 13 residues.

This clonotype has at least ten counts. The CDR3 loop is CASSHQGIVETQYF. The CDR3 DNA is TGTGCCAGCAGTCATCAGGGTATAGTGGAGACCCAGTACTTC. The chain joins TRBV12-3 or TRBV12-4 to TRBJ2-5; tentative D call: TRBD1 (5 bases). This CDR3 has 14 residues. The V end was cut by 5 bases, the J end by 5 bases, with 15 bases between.

The sample holds a few counts of this clonotype. Just one base apart from a much larger clone, this may be a read error. This chain links TRBV6-2 or TRBV6-3 with TRBJ2-1; possibly TRBD2 for D (6 bases). The V gene lost 8 bases and the J gene lost 8 bases, with 10 bases spanning the gap. There are 11 residues in the CDR3. Germline CDR1 MNHEY, CDR2 SVGEGT. The CDR3 spells CASGRTYEQFF. For the CDR3, the DNA is TGTGCCAGCGGGAGGACGTATGAGCAGTTCTTC.

V gene TRBV29-1 combines with J gene TRBJ2-7; D call uncertain. The germline V and J ends were trimmed by 4 bases and 6 bases, with 13 bases remaining between them. The CDR3 has 12 residues. From germline, CDR1 is SQVTM and CDR2 ANQGSEA. CDR3 sequence: CSVGGESSEQYF. CDR3 nucleotides: TGCAGCGTTGGCGGTGAATCGTCCGAGCAGTACTTC.

Concerning this clonotype: A clone one base away is much larger, so this may be a read error. V gene TRBV6-9 combines with J gene TRBJ2-7; TRBD1 agrees at 9 bases. The CDR3 is 15 residues long. CDR1 is MNHGY, CDR2 SVAAGI, per germline. The CDR3 protein is CVSSSPGTGSYEQYF. The CDR3 nucleotides are TGTGTCAGCAGTTCTCCCGGGACAGGGTCTTACGAGCAGTACTTC.

This clonotype was recorded once. The chain combines TRBV11-2 with TRBJ2-1, with a weak D call TRBD1 (6 bases). V lost 8 bases and J 0 bases, leaving 14 bases between the germline ends. Germline-derived CDR1 and CDR2 are SGHAT and FQNNGV. There are 15 residues in the CDR3. The CDR3: CASPNWGLSYNEQFF. CDR3 bases: TGTGCCAGCCCTAATTGGGGGCTCTCCTACAATGAGCAGTTCTTC.